Included here is one T cell receptor (beta chain) sequence, with context. Its target is unknown. Sequenced by immunoSEQ multiplex PCR; TCRdb stores in-frame clones only, minus some. The sample includes around 41,000 clones, less than 80% of them seen just once. Germline V CDR1 and CDR2: MDHEN, SYDVKM. This CDR3 is built from 14 residues. The V end lost 5 bases, the J end lost 7 bases, and 14 bases lay between the germline ends. This entry is derived from a study of immune evolution from preneoplasia to lung adenocarcinoma. Study findings and constraints: Top clone share appeared to fall from AAH through AIS, MIA, adenocarcinoma.

The receptor was isolated from a person in their sixties with lung adenocarcinoma. Sequenced sample: FFPE invasive lung adenocarcinoma tissue. The chain employs TRBV28 and TRBJ2-2, with a tentative D call TRBD1 (6 bases). CDR3 protein: CASSALQGFGELFF. DNA for the CDR3: TGTGCCAGCAGTGCACTACAGGGTTTCGGGGAGCTGTTTTTT. Variable domain in full (rest from reference TRBV28 and TRBJ2-2): DVKVTQSSRYLVKRTGEKVFLECVQDMDHENMFWYRQDPGLGLRLIYFSYDVKMKEKGDIPEGYSVSREKKERFSLILESASTNQTSMYLCASSALQGFGELFFGEGSRLTVL.